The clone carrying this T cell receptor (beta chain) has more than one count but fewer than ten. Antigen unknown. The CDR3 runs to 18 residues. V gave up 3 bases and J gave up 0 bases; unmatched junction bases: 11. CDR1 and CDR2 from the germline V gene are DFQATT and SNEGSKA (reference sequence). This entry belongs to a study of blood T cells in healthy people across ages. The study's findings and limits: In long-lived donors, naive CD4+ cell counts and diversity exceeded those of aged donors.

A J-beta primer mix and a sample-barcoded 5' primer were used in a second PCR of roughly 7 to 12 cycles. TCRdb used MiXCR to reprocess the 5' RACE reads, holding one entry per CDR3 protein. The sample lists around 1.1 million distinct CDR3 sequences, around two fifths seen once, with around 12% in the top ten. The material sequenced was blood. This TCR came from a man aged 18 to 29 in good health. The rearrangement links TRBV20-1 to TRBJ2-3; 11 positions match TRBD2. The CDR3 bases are TGCAGTGCTAGTGGGGGGGCTAGCGGGGGGACTAGCACAGATACGCAGTATTTT. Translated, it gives CSASGGASGGTSTDTQYF.